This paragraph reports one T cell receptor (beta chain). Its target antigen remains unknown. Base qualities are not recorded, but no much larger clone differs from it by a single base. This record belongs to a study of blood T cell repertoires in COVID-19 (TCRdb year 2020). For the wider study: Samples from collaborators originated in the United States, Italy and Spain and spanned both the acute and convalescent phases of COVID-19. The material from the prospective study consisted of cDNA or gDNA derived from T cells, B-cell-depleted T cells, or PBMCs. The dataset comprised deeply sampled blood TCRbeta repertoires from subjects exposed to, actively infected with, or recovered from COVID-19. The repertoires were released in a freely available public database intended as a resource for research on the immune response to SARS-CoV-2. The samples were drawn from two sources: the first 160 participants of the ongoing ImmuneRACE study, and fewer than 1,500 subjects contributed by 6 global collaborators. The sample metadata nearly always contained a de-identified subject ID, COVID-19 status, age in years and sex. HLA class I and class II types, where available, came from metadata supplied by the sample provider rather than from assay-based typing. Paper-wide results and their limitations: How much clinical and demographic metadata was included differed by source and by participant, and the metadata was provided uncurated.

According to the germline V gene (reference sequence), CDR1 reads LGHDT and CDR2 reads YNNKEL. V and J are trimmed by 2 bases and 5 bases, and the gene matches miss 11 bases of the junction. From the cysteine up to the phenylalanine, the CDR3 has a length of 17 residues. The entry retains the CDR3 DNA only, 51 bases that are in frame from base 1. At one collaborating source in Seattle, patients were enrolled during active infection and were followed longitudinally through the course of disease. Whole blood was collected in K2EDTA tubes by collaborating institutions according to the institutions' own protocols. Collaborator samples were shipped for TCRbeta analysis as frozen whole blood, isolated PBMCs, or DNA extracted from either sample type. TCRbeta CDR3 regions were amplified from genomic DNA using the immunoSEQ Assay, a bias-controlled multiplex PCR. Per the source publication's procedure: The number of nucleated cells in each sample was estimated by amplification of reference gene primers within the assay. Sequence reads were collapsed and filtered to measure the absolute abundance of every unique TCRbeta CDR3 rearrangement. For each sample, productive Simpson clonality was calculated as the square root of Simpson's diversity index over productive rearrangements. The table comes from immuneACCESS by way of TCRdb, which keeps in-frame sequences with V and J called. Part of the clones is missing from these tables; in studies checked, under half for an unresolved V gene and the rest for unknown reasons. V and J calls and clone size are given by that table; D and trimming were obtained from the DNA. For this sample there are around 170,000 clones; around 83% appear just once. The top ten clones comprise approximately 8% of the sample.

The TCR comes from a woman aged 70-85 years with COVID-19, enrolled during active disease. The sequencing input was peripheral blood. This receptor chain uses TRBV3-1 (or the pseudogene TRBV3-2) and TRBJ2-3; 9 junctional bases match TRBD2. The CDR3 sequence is CASSQILREGQGDTQYF. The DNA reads TGTGCCAGCAGCCAAATTTTGCGGGAGGGCCAGGGAGATACGCAGTATTTT.